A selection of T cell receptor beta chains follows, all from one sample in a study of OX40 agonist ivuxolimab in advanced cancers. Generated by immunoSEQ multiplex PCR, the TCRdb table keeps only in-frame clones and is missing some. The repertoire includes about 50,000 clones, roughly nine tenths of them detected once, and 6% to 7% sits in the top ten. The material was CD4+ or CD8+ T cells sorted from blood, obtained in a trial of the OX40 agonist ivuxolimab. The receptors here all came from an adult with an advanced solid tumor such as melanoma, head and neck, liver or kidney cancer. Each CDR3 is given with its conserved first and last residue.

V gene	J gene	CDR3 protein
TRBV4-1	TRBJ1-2	CASSPAGGNNYGYTF
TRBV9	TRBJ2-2	CASEGGYTGELFF
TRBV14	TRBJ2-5	CASSQVSGHREETQYF
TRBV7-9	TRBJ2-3	CASSFSGGVTDTQYF
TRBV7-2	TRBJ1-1	CASSLVGGTYTEAFF
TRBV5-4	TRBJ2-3	CASSLIGVLITNTQYF
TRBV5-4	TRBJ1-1	CASSLMNTEAFF
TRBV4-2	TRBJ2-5	CASSPGVYPTQYF
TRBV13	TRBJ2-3	CASSSTGTGTTSTDTQYF
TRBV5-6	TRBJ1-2	CASSSGPGLYYGYTF
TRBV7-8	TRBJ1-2	CASSPYEGTGGSVYTF
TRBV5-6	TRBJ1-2	CASSARANYGYTF
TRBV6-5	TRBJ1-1	CASSYSNGLEAFF
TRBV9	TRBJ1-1	CASSAPLPGAEAFF
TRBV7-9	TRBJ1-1	CASSQGLGAFF
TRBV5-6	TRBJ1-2	CASSSYYGYTF
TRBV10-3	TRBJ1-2	CAITSTANYGYTF
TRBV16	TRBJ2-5	CASSPDYQETQYF
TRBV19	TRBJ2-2	CASTQGASGKLFF
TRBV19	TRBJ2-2	CASSSGLNTGELFF
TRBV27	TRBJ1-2	CASSPRQGLYYGYTF
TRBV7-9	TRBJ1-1	CASSLETGGMNTEAFF
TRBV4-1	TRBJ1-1	CASSQEGGGTEAFF
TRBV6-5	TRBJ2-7	CASSSWASGSDEQYF
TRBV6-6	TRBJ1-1	CASSPNPGTVKIAFF
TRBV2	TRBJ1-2	CASSGAAARDGYTF
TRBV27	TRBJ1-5	CASSPTQFQPQHF
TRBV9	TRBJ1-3	CASKSAADTIYF